Listed below are T cell receptor beta chains from one sample, sequenced in a study of PD-1 blockade in classical Hodgkin lymphoma. TCRdb keeps only in-frame clones here, not all; method: immunoSEQ multiplex PCR. The table has just over 20,000 clones, 70% to 75% seen once. Sequenced material: peripheral blood mononuclear cells (PBMCs), taken before the fourth cycle of nivolumab. The receptors shown here come from a human donor with classical Hodgkin lymphoma. Both conserved end residues are part of each CDR3. The D gene is left open where the match is weak. Expanded clones are given a class, and other clones once, few, many or no size at all.

V gene	J gene	clone size	D gene	CDR3 DNA	CDR3 protein
TRBV15	TRBJ2-7	.	.	TGTGCCACCAGCGCCGGGTATGGGGGGTTCGAGCAGTACTTC	CATSAGYGGFEQYF
TRBV5-4	TRBJ2-1	once	TRBD2	TGTGCCAGCAGCCGGGGGACTAGCGGCCACAATGAGCAGTTCTTC	CASSRGTSGHNEQFF
TRBV30	TRBJ2-1	.	TRBD2	TGTGCCTGGAGCCATCGGACTAGCGGGAGGGGAAATGAGCAGTTCTTC	CAWSHRTSGRGNEQFF
TRBV27	TRBJ2-7	.	TRBD1	TGTGCCAGCAGTTCAATCACCGGGACAGGGGCTAACGAGCAGTACTTC	CASSSITGTGANEQYF
TRBV18	TRBJ2-3	few	TRBD1	TGTGCCAGCTCACTCACCCGCGGACAGGGAGATACGCAGTATTTT	CASSLTRGQGDTQYF
TRBV19	TRBJ2-4	.	.	TGTGCCAGTAGTTTCTGGGATCGCAAAAACATTCAGTACTTC	CASSFWDRKNIQYF
TRBV10-2	TRBJ1-4	.	.	TGCGCCAGCAGGGGGCGGGCAGGCAATGAAAAACTGTTTTTT	CASRGRAGNEKLFF
TRBV6-1	TRBJ2-7	once	.	TGTGCCAGCAGTGAAGCGCTTTTGGGGGCGAGGCGATACGAGCAGTACTTC	CASSEALLGARRYEQYF
TRBV18	TRBJ2-1	.	TRBD2	TGTGCCAGCTCACCCCCGTCTAGCGGCCTACACAATGAGCAGTTCTTC	CASSPPSSGLHNEQFF
TRBV2	TRBJ2-5	once	.	TGTGCCAGCAGTGTTAGCTGGGAGACCCAGTACTTC	CASSVSWETQYF
TRBV18	TRBJ2-1	.	.	TGTGCCAGCCAGTATTGGGGGAATGAGCAGTTCTTC	CASQYWGNEQFF
TRBV18	TRBJ2-2	.	.	TGTGCCAGCTCACCACAGAACACCGGGGAGCTGTTTTTT	CASSPQNTGELFF
TRBV4-1	TRBJ2-7	.	.	TGCGCCAGCAGCCAAGGAGGAGGGTCTGGCTACGAGCAGTACTTC	CASSQGGGSGYEQYF
TRBV11-2	TRBJ2-7	.	.	TGTGCCAGCAGCCCCGAGTTTGCCCCCACCTACGAGCAGTACTTC	CASSPEFAPTYEQYF
TRBV7-7	TRBJ2-7	.	.	TGTGCCAGCAGCTTTGGGGACGGGGCCTACGAGCAGTACTTC	CASSFGDGAYEQYF
TRBV23-1	TRBJ2-1	.	.	TGCGCCAGCAGTCAATCATATCGGGACATCAGTTTAAGTGAGCAGTTCTTC	CASSQSYRDISLSEQFF
TRBV19	TRBJ2-1	.	.	TGTGCCCCTCCTTCCGATGCGCCGTACAATGAGCAGTTCTTC	CAPPSDAPYNEQFF
TRBV6-1	TRBJ2-7	.	TRBD2	TGTGCCAGCATGTTTGTAGCGGGAGGGCCGGACGAGCAGTACTTC	CASMFVAGGPDEQYF
TRBV27	TRBJ1-4	.	.	TGTGCCAGCAGTTCGACAGCGGCTAGGGTGGAAAAACTGTTTTTT	CASSSTAARVEKLFF
TRBV14	TRBJ2-5	.	.	TGTGCCAGCAGCCGAAACTACCAAGAGACCCAGTACTTC	CASSRNYQETQYF
TRBV19	TRBJ1-5	.	TRBD1	TGTGCCAGTAGTACAACCCAGGGGACAGGGGGAAATCAGCCCCAGCATTTT	CASSTTQGTGGNQPQHF
TRBV28	TRBJ2-7	.	TRBD1	TGTGCCAGCAGTAAGAGATGGACAGGGAGCTACGAGCAGTACTTC	CASSKRWTGSYEQYF
TRBV19	TRBJ2-7	once	TRBD2	TGTGCCAGTAGTATTGAGGCTAGCGGGAGTACCTACGAGCAGTACTTC	CASSIEASGSTYEQYF
TRBV4-1	TRBJ1-2	.	TRBD1	TGCGCCAGCAGCCAACCAACCGGGACAGGGTACTATGGCTACACCTTC	CASSQPTGTGYYGYTF
TRBV2	TRBJ1-5	.	TRBD1	TGTGCCAGCAACATACAGGGGGGAAGCAATCAGCCCCAGCATTTT	CASNIQGGSNQPQHF
TRBV5-4	TRBJ2-7	.	.	TGTGCCAGCAGCCAAGCAGTGGACGGACCGTTCGAGCAGTACTTC	CASSQAVDGPFEQYF
TRBV6-6	TRBJ1-1	.	.	TGTGCCAGCAGGTGGGGGGACACTGAAGCTTTCTTT	CASRWGDTEAFF